This entry concerns a single T cell receptor (beta chain). Its antigen remains unidentified. This record belongs to a study of T cell responses to AZD1222 COVID-19 vaccine. Study-wide context: Both about-4-week and about-12-week second-dose recipients were combined. Study-wide points: Donors in the cohort were predominantly white British and more often female, and clonal diversity was possibly underestimated. At baseline, just a handful of AZD1222 recipients tested seropositive. Recipients of two AZD1222 doses showed rising Spike-specific TCR breadth and depth.

The method was immunoSEQ multiplex PCR; TCRdb's version includes in-frame clones alone and lacks a portion of them. This table has 100,000 to 150,000 clones, over 80% appearing once. CDR1 is MNHEY and CDR2 is SVGAGI in the germline V gene. CDR3 length: 15 amino acids. Trimming removed 2 bases from V and 3 bases from J; junction bases left unmatched: 6. The clonotype comes from an adult in good health. The chain employs TRBV6-5 and TRBJ1-1; 7 bases agree with TRBD1. Sequencing was performed on peripheral blood, taken on day 0 of AZD1222 vaccination. CDR3 sequence reads: CASSYRGPLHTEAFF. CDR3 in DNA: TGTGCCAGCAGTTACAGGGGGCCCTTGCACACTGAAGCTTTCTTT.